This T cell receptor (beta chain) was observed in a study of spatial heterogeneity in lung cancer. Whole-study context: Matched bulk RNA-seq gave a T cell module score that correlated strongly with tumor-region TCR transcript counts.

This clonotype is labeled as medium-sized. What it binds is not known. Time point defined: sample taken at primary tumor resection. TCRs were sequenced from unsorted whole RNA of tumor, nontumor lung or PBMC. General observations from the study: Tumors with more nonsynonymous mutations had more expanded intratumoral alpha and beta TCRs. When ubiquitous and regional expanded TCRs were counted, their numbers tracked ubiquitous and regional nonsynonymous mutations, respectively.

J lost 0 bases, V lost 6 bases, and 10 bases had no gene match. This CDR3 is built from 18 residues. Germline CDR1 is SNHLY and CDR2 is FYNNEI. TCRdb used MiXCR to reprocess the 5' RACE reads, holding one entry per CDR3 protein. The data show about 820 distinct CDR3 sequences, with around 7% seen just once and less than 30% held by the top ten. The genes are TRBV2 and TRBJ2-2; TRBD2 aligns across 10 bases. The sequence was collected from a female donor with early-stage non-small cell lung cancer. Material: lung tumor tissue, obtained at surgery. The CDR3 here is CASSLPPGLASNTGELFF. The CDR3 coding sequence is TGTGCCAGCAGCCTCCCTCCGGGACTAGCGTCGAACACCGGGGAGCTGTTTTTT.